The 27 T cell receptor beta chains listed next were all sequenced from one sample in a study of beta chain features in type 1 diabetes. Study results and limitations: Type 1 diabetes patients had TCRB CDR3s that were shorter (moderately but significantly so) in all four CD4+ subsets.

Their recognized antigens are unknown. Isolated RNA was reverse transcribed in full, so expressed TCRB transcripts were sequenced. The method was immunoSEQ multiplex PCR; TCRdb's version includes in-frame clones alone and lacks a portion of them. The table includes around 41,000 clones, approximately 70% detected once. Material: Tregs from blood. The receptors shown here come from a man aged 25-40 years with type 1 diabetes. Some clones in this sample may be carry-over from other donors' samples.

CDR3 DNA: TGTGCCAGTAAGGCAGGTGGCTTAGAGACCCAGTACTTC. Its protein product is CASKAGGLETQYF. This chain links TRBV19 with TRBJ2-5; D uncertain. The CDR3 consists of 13 residues. Trimming shortened V by 7 bases and J by 4 bases, and 13 bases separated the two germline ends. Germline values: CDR1 LNHDA, CDR2 SQIVND (reference sequence). The entire variable domain, with the rest obtained from reference TRBV19 and TRBJ2-5, is as follows: DGGITQSPKYLFRKEGQNVTLSCEQNLNHDAMYWYRQDPGQGLRLIYYSQIVNDFQKGDIAEGYSVSREKKESFPLTVTSAQKNPTAFYLCASKAGGLETQYFGPGTRLLVL.

The chain carries TRBV2 and TRBJ2-3; D unresolved. This CDR3 spans 12 amino acids. Trimming removed 5 bases from V and 5 bases from J, with 8 bases in between. CDR1 is SNHLY, CDR2 FYNNEI, per germline. This chain's CDR3 is CASSQLRDTQYF. Here the CDR3 DNA reads TGTGCCAGCAGTCAACTGAGAGATACGCAGTATTTT.

This chain links TRBV7-3 with TRBJ2-1; TRBD2 matches 12 bases. The CDR3 length is 17 residues. V lost 5 bases, J lost 0 bases, and 5 bases stayed unmatched. The germline CDR1 and CDR2 sequences are SGHTA and FQGTGA. CDR3: CASSQTSGGSSYNEQFF. CDR3 nucleotide sequence: TGTGCCAGCAGCCAGACTAGCGGGGGAAGCTCCTACAATGAGCAGTTCTTC. Combining the CDR3 with reference TRBV7-3 and TRBJ2-1 gives the whole variable domain GAGVSQTPSNKVTEKGKYVELRCDPISGHTALYWYRQSLGQGPEFLIYFQGTGAADDSGLPNDRFFAVRPEGSVSTLKIQRTERGDSAVYLCASSQTSGGSSYNEQFFGPGTRLTVL.

For this clone: One end of the junction is discordant with germline, which a read error may explain. The chain recombines TRBV28 with TRBJ1-2; D is possibly TRBD1 (5 bases). The CDR3 has 12 amino acids. In germline, CDR1 is MDHEN, CDR2 SYDVKM. The CDR3 DNA sequence: TGTGCCAGCAGTTTAGAGACAGCCCAGACTTTCTTC. Its protein is CASSLETAQTFF.

This chain connects TRBV7-8 to TRBJ2-3, with D hard to call. The CDR3 contains 12 residues. Trimming cost V 5 bases and J 4 bases, with 7 bases left between them. CDR1 and CDR2 (germline): SGHVS, FQNEAQ. Here the CDR3 reads CASSAGPDTQYF. The CDR3 DNA follows: TGTGCCAGCAGCGCTGGGCCAGATACGCAGTATTTT.

This chain links TRBV19 with TRBJ2-5, with D possibly being TRBD1 (6 bases). The J call is in doubt because the DNA end fits TRBJ2-7 better. Germline V gene data show CDR1 as LNHDA and CDR2 as SQIVND (reference sequence). CDR3 length: 14 residues. CDR3 amino acids: CASSIQGTSYEQYF. The DNA for the CDR3 is TGTGCCAGTTCCATACAGGGAACATCCTACGAGCAGTACTTC.

The V and J genes are TRBV6-5 and TRBJ2-7; TRBD1 agrees at 11 bases. This CDR3 has 13 residues. Germline V gene data show CDR1 as MNHEY and CDR2 as SVGAGI. Losses at the gene ends were 8 bases for V and 7 bases for J; bases not matched to a gene: 7. In DNA, the CDR3 is TGTGCCAGCGGGGACAGGGGGACGGGAGAGCAGTACTTC. This sequence encodes CASGDRGTGEQYF.

Comments on this clone: No DNA is shown, since the ends of the CDR3 on it are uncertain; the CDR3 is the one TCRdb lists. The rearrangement links TRBV28 to TRBJ2-1; no check of the table's D call, TRBD2, against the DNA was made. The CDR3 numbers 15 amino acids, ends counted. The germline CDR1 and CDR2 sequences are MDHEN and SYDVKM. The CDR3 loop reads CASILAGGYYNEQFF.

This clone came up once. This chain uses TRBV9 with TRBJ1-3; D is ambiguous. Per germline, CDR1 SGDLS and CDR2 YYNGEE. Trimming left V 3 bases short and J 2 bases short, with 9 bases between. The CDR3 has 14 amino acids. The CDR3 nucleotides are TGTGCCAGCAGCGCTCGCGGGGCTGGAAACACCATATATTTT. Encoded protein: CASSARGAGNTIYF. Complete variable domain (other parts from reference TRBV9 and TRBJ1-3): DSGVTQTPKHLITATGQRVTLRCSPRSGDLSVYWYQQSLDQGLQFLIQYYNGEERAKGNILERFSAQQFPDLHSELNLSSLELGDSALYFCASSARGAGNTIYFGEGSWLTVV.

In this sample, this clone turned up a few times. The CDR3 DNA reads as TGCGCCAGCAGCCCGTGGACCGACGGGGGTGAGCAGTTCTTC. Protein: CASSPWTDGGEQFF. This chain uses TRBV5-1 with TRBJ2-1; D may be TRBD2 (6 bases). The V gene lost 4 bases and the J gene lost 9 bases, with 17 bases spanning the gap. Germline values: CDR1 SGHRS, CDR2 YFSETQ. The CDR3 contains 14 residues. Full variable domain (remainder filled in from reference TRBV5-1 and TRBJ2-1): KAGVTQTPRYLIKTRGQQVTLSCSPISGHRSVSWYQQTPGQGLQFLFEYFSETQRNKGNFPGRFSGRQFSNSRSEMNVSTLELGDSALYLCASSPWTDGGEQFFGPGTRLTVL.

The chain links TRBV5-1 to TRBJ2-1, with TRBD1 as a possible D gene (5 bases). Germline V gene sequence: CDR1 SGHRS, CDR2 YFSETQ. The CDR3 is 15 residues long. V lost 0 bases to trimming and J lost 4 bases, with 11 bases between them. CDR3 DNA sequence: TGCGCCAGCAGCTTGGCGGCAGGGAATTACAATGAGCAGTTCTTC. It specifies CASSLAAGNYNEQFF. The complete variable domain, with remaining parts taken from reference TRBV5-1 and TRBJ2-1, reads KAGVTQTPRYLIKTRGQQVTLSCSPISGHRSVSWYQQTPGQGLQFLFEYFSETQRNKGNFPGRFSGRQFSNSRSEMNVSTLELGDSALYLCASSLAAGNYNEQFFGPGTRLTVL.

J is TRBJ2-1 and V is TRBV7-2; TRBD2 agrees at 7 bases. The CDR3 runs 15 residues. Germline CDR1 is SGHTA and CDR2 is FQGNSA. With 1 base clipped from V and 6 bases from J, the junction kept 6 bases outside the gene matches. CDR3 protein: CASSLVAGRGNEQFF. CDR3 sequence (DNA): TGTGCCAGCAGCTTAGTAGCGGGTCGGGGCAATGAGCAGTTCTTC.

The V call is TRBV19, the J call TRBJ2-7; D not resolved. The CDR3 loop spans 12 amino acids. V lost 6 bases and J 7 bases, leaving 13 bases between the germline ends. Germline V gene data show CDR1 as LNHDA and CDR2 as SQIVND (reference sequence). The CDR3 spells CASSRQLGEQYF. The CDR3 bases are TGTGCCAGTAGCCGTCAACTCGGGGAGCAGTACTTC.

This clone occurred once. The J gene is TRBJ2-1, the V gene TRBV6-1, with 14 bases identical to TRBD2. Germline values: CDR1 MNHNS, CDR2 SASEGT. The CDR3 extends over 14 amino acids. The V segment lost 7 bases and the J segment 10 bases; nucleotides outside the gene matches: 6. The CDR3 bases are TGTGCCAGCACGACTAGCGGGGGGGCGGGGGAGCAGTTCTTC. This sequence encodes CASTTSGGAGEQFF.

The rearrangement links TRBV7-2 to TRBJ2-1, with 9 nucleotides matching TRBD1. The CDR3 is 13 residues long. Germline CDR1 is SGHTA and CDR2 is FQGNSA. V lost 5 bases, J lost 8 bases, and 4 bases stayed unmatched. The CDR3 region has the DNA TGTGCCAGCAGCACACAGGGGGCGTATGAGCAGTTCTTC. Translation: CASSTQGAYEQFF.

The J gene is TRBJ2-1, the V gene TRBV29-1, with a tentative D call TRBD1 (5 bases). This CDR3 is built from 13 residues. V lost 7 bases, J lost 10 bases, and 20 bases lay in between. Germline V gene data show CDR1 as SQVTM and CDR2 as ANQGSEA. In nucleotides, the CDR3 is TGCAGCGCCGAAAGGGTAGGGGATGGGGAGCAGTTCTTC. Encoded protein: CSAERVGDGEQFF.

The J gene is TRBJ2-7, the V gene TRBV7-2; the match to TRBD2 covers 9 bases. V was clipped by 2 bases and J by 0 bases; unmatched bases: 2. CDR1 and CDR2 (germline): SGHTA, FQGNSA. This CDR3 contains 15 residues. The DNA of the CDR3 is TGTGCCAGCAGCTTATTGCGGGGGGGCTCCTACGAGCAGTACTTC. Translated: CASSLLRGGSYEQYF. Based on the CDR3 plus reference TRBV7-2 and TRBJ2-7, the full variable domain is GAGVSQSPSNKVTEKGKDVELRCDPISGHTALYWYRQSLGQGLEFLIYFQGNSAPDKSGLPSDRFSAERTGGSVSTLTIQRTQQEDSAVYLCASSLLRGGSYEQYFGPGTRLTVT.

V gene TRBV2 combines with J gene TRBJ2-1; 10 positions match TRBD2. The ends lost 8 bases at V and 5 bases at J; junction bases unmatched: 12. Germline assignment: CDR1 SNHLY and CDR2 FYNNEI. CDR3 length: 16 residues. CDR3 DNA: TGTGCCAGCCTTAAAAGCGGGGGGGCCGGCCACAATGAGCAGTTCTTC. Its translation is CASLKSGGAGHNEQFF.

The chain links TRBV19 to TRBJ1-5; D not resolved. V lost 4 bases and J 1 base, leaving 17 bases between the germline ends. The CDR3 sequence is 17 residues long. Germline V lookup: CDR1 LNHDA, CDR2 SQIVND (reference sequence). The CDR3 DNA sequence: TGTGCCAGTAGTAGCGGGTGGAGGGCCACCAGCAATCAGCCCCAGCATTTT. The encoded protein is CASSSGWRATSNQPQHF.

The chain combines TRBV7-2 with TRBJ2-7; a weak D match, TRBD2 (7 bases). Germline assignment: CDR1 SGHTA and CDR2 FQGNSA. This CDR3 is built from 14 residues. V was shortened by 2 bases and J by 3 bases, with 11 bases between the two germline ends. The DNA of the CDR3 is TGTGCCAGCAGCTTAAGGGGGGAGGGCTACGAGCAGTACTTC. Translation gives CASSLRGEGYEQYF.

The rearrangement joins TRBV9 to TRBJ2-2; 7 positions agree with TRBD1. V was pared by 2 bases and J by 0 bases, with 4 bases of the junction left unmatched. The CDR3 is made up of 16 amino acids. Germline CDR1 is SGDLS and CDR2 is YYNGEE. The CDR3 region has the DNA TGTGCCAGCAGCGTGGGACAGTTCGCGAACACCGGGGAGCTGTTTTTT. As protein: CASSVGQFANTGELFF.

V and J are TRBV2 and TRBJ2-3; 12 bases match TRBD2. V was pared by 6 bases and J by 6 bases, with 7 bases of the junction left unmatched. CDR3 length: 15 residues. Germline CDR1 is SNHLY and CDR2 is FYNNEI. The CDR3 reads CASRTGTSGWDTQYF. CDR3 bases: TGTGCCAGCAGGACCGGGACTAGCGGGTGGGATACGCAGTATTTT.

V gene TRBV30 combines with J gene TRBJ2-7, with 9 bases identical to TRBD1. After removal of 5 bases from V and 3 bases from J, the junction contained 11 bases not matched to a gene. There are 15 residues in the CDR3. The germline CDR1 and CDR2 sequences are GTSNPN and SVGIG (reference sequence). The CDR3 is CAWSPGQGIVYEQYF. In DNA form, the CDR3 reads TGTGCCTGGTCGCCGGGACAGGGTATCGTCTACGAGCAGTACTTC.

This clone is a singleton in its sample. The chain employs TRBV20-1 and TRBJ1-1; D unclear. The CDR3 length is 11 residues. In germline, CDR1 is DFQATT, CDR2 SNEGSKA (reference sequence). The ends were cut back, 3 bases at V and 5 bases at J, with 7 bases in the middle. In nucleotides, the CDR3 is TGCAGTGCTAGGAGGCGGACTGAAGCTTTCTTT. Translated: CSARRRTEAFF.

The V gene is TRBV2, the J gene TRBJ1-4; D not certain. CDR1 is SNHLY and CDR2 is FYNNEI in the germline V gene. Trimming took off 2 bases at V and 0 bases at J, with 7 bases between the two ends. The CDR3 consists of 15 residues. The CDR3 DNA reads as TGTGCCAGCAGTGAATTGGTAGCAACTAATGAAAAACTGTTTTTT. Protein sequence: CASSELVATNEKLFF.

In this sample, this clone turned up a few times. The rearrangement uses TRBV6-6 and TRBJ2-5; TRBD2 is a possible D gene (6 bases). The CDR3 is 15 residues long. V lost 6 bases and J lost 0, with 14 bases in between. The germline V gene has CDR1 MNHNY and CDR2 SVGAGI (reference sequence). CDR3 sequence: CASSLDAGHQETQYF. Written as DNA, the CDR3 is TGTGCCAGCAGCCTGGACGCGGGGCACCAAGAGACCCAGTACTTC.

This clone was observed a handful of times. The rearrangement links TRBV12-5 to TRBJ1-4; D not certain. V gave up 5 bases and J gave up 8 bases, with 9 bases separating them. This CDR3 spans 12 amino acids. Germline V CDR1 and CDR2: LGHNT, FRNRAP. The CDR3 region is CASGTGLEKLFF. For the CDR3, the DNA is TGTGCTAGTGGTACGGGATTAGAAAAACTGTTTTTT.